This T cell receptor (beta chain) was obtained from a study of T-cell memory formation after mild COVID-19. Germline V gene lookup returns CDR1 SGDLS and CDR2 YYNGEE. The CDR3 is 16 amino acids. Germline trimming cut 2 bases from V and 2 bases from J; bases unmatched to any gene: 6. TCRdb recomputed calls from the 5' RACE reads with MiXCR, one row per CDR3 protein. The data show some 310,000 distinct CDR3 sequences, less than 25% seen once. Whole-study results and caveats: Whether day 37 second-wave clones are SARS-CoV-2-specific was not confirmed.

A note on this clonotype: Its antigen is still unknown.

This chain joins TRBV9 and TRBJ2-2, with 7 bases fitting TRBD1. The sample was PBMCs or a T cell subset sorted from them (not recorded which). This clonotype originated in a young man who had mild COVID-19 (a few samples of this study predate the infection). Cell type and time point are not known. CDR3 in DNA: TGTGCCAGCAGCGTGGTGGCAGGGGGAAACACCGGGGAGCTGTTTTTT. This translates into CASSVVAGGNTGELFF.